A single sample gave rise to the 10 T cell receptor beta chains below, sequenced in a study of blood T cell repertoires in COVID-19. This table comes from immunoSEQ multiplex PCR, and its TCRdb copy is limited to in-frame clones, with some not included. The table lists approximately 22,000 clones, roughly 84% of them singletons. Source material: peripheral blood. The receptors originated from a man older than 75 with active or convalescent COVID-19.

In nucleotides, the CDR3 is TGCAGTGCTAGTAAATCCGGTAAACTAGCGGGAGATGGTCGGTTCTTC. Translated, it gives CSASKSGKLAGDGRFF. This chain joins TRBV20-1 and TRBJ2-1; 11 nucleotides line up with TRBD2. Germline V lookup: CDR1 DFQATT, CDR2 SNEGSKA (reference sequence). The CDR3 runs to 16 residues. V lost 3 bases and J lost 15; bases outside the gene matches: 19.

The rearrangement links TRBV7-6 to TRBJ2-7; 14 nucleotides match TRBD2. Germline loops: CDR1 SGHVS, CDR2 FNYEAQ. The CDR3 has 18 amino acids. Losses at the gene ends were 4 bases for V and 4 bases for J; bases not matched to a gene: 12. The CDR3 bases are TGTGCCAGCAGCTCCTCCGGGACTAGCGGGAGTGAAATGTACGAGCAGTACTTC. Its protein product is CASSSSGTSGSEMYEQYF.

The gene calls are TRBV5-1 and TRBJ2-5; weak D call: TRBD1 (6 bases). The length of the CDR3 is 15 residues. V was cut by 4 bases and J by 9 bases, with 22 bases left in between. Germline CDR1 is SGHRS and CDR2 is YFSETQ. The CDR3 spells CASSPETGVLSAQYF. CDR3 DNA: TGCGCCAGCAGCCCCGAGACAGGAGTTCTGTCGGCCCAGTACTTC. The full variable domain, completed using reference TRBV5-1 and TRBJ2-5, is KAGVTQTPRYLIKTRGQQVTLSCSPISGHRSVSWYQQTPGQGLQFLFEYFSETQRNKGNFPGRFSGRQFSNSRSEMNVSTLELGDSALYLCASSPETGVLSAQYFGPGTRLLVL.

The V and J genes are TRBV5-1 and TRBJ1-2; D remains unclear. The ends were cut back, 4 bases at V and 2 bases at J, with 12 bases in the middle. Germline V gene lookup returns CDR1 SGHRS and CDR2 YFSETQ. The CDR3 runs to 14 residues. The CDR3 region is CASSAGSSNYGYTF. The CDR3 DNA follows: TGCGCCAGCAGCGCGGGGAGTTCCAACTATGGCTACACCTTC.

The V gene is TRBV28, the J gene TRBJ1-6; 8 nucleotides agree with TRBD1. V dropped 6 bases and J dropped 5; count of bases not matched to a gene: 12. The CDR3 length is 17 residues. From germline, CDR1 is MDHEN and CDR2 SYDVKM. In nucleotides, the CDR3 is TGTGCCAGCAGGAGTTCAGGACAGGGTCTTAATAATTCACCCCTCCACTTT. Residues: CASRSSGQGLNNSPLHF.

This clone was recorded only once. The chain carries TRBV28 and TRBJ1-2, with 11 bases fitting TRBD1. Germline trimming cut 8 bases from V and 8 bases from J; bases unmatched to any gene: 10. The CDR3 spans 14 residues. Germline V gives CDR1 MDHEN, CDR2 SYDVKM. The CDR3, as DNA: TGTGCCAGCCGTCCACCGGGACAGGGGGTCGGCTACACCTTC. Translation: CASRPPGQGVGYTF.

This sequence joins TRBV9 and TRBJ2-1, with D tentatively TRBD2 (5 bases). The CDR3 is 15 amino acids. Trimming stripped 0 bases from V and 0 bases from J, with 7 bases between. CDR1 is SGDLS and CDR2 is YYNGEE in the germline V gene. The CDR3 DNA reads TGTGCCAGCAGCGTAGTGGGGAGCTCCTACAATGAGCAGTTCTTC. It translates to CASSVVGSSYNEQFF.

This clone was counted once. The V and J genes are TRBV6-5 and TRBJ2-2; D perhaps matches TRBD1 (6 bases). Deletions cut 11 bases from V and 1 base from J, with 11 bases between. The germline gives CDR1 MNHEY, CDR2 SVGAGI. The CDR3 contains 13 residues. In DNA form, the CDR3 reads TGTGCCGGGTGGACAGAGAACACCGGGGAGCTGTTTTTT. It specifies CAGWTENTGELFF.

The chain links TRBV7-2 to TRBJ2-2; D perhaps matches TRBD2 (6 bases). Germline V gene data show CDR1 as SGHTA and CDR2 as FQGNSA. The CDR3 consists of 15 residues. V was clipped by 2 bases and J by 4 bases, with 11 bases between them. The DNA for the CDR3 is TGTGCCAGCAGCTTATTACTAGCAAGCACCGGGGAGCTGTTTTTT. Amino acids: CASSLLLASTGELFF.

DNA of the CDR3: TGTGCCAGCAGCTTCGGGGGGAATAGCAATCAGCCCCAGCATTTT. It is translated as CASSFGGNSNQPQHF. This sequence joins TRBV7-9 and TRBJ1-5; D is perhaps TRBD1 (5 bases). The germline V gene encodes CDR1 SEHNR and CDR2 FQNEAQ (reference sequence). The CDR3 sequence is 15 residues long. Deletions cut 3 bases from V and 0 bases from J, with 9 bases between.